One sample yielded the 21 T cell receptor beta chains listed below, sequenced in a study of T-cell memory formation after mild COVID-19. TCRdb recomputed calls from the 5' RACE reads with MiXCR, one row per CDR3 protein. This sample has 300,000 to 400,000 distinct CDR3 sequences, with 21% found just once. The sample was PBMCs or a T cell subset sorted from them (not recorded which). The source of these receptors is an adult woman who had mild COVID-19 (a few samples of this study predate the infection). Cell type and time point are not known.

This clonotype was detected only a few times. This chain uses TRBV7-9 with TRBJ1-6; D gene unclear. V was cut by 2 bases and J by 7 bases, with 15 bases left in between. CDR1 and CDR2 (germline): SEHNR, FQNEAQ (reference sequence). The CDR3 covers 16 residues. The CDR3 protein is CASSLLDSPGNSPLHF. As DNA, the CDR3 is TGTGCCAGCAGCTTATTGGATTCTCCGGGCAATTCACCCCTCCACTTT.

The chain carries TRBV6-6 and TRBJ2-3; TRBD2 matches 9 bases. V trimming: 6 bases; J trimming: 3 bases; junction bases outside the gene matches: 7. CDR1 and CDR2 (germline): MNHNY, SVGAGI (reference sequence). The CDR3 covers 15 residues. The CDR3 nucleotides read TGTGCCAGCAGCCTTGGGACTAGCAGAACAGATACGCAGTATTTT. It translates to CASSLGTSRTDTQYF.

The chain is built from TRBV7-9 and TRBJ1-1, with D uncertain. CDR1 is SEHNR and CDR2 is FQNEAQ in the germline V gene (reference sequence). Trimming took 4 bases from V and 1 from J, leaving 16 bases between them. The length of the CDR3 is 16 residues. The CDR3 here is CASSSLDERWNTEAFF. CDR3 DNA: TGTGCCAGCAGCTCTTTAGACGAGAGGTGGAACACTGAAGCTTTCTTT. Using reference TRBV7-9 and TRBJ1-1 for the parts outside the CDR3, the full variable domain is DTGVSQNPRHKITKRGQNVTFRCDPISEHNRLYWYRQTLGQGPEFLTYFQNEAQLEKSRLLSDRFSAERPKGSFSTLEIQRTEQGDSAMYLCASSSLDERWNTEAFFGQGTRLTVV.

The chain uses TRBV6-5 and TRBJ2-5; the match to TRBD1 covers 11 bases. CDR1 is MNHEY and CDR2 is SVGAGI in the germline V gene. Germline trimming cut 7 bases from V and 5 bases from J; bases unmatched to any gene: 6. CDR3 length: 14 amino acids. The CDR3 is CASIGDRGYETQYF. The CDR3 region has the DNA TGTGCCAGCATCGGGGACAGGGGGTATGAGACCCAGTACTTC.

Notes on this clonotype: One end of the junction varies from germline; a read error may be responsible. This chain joins TRBV7-7 and TRBJ2-1; a possible D gene is TRBD1 (5 bases). This CDR3 spans 14 amino acids. Per germline, CDR1 SSHAT and CDR2 FNYEAQ (reference sequence). This chain's CDR3 is CASSPRADYNEQFF. Here the CDR3 DNA reads TGTGCTAGCAGCCCCAGGGCGGATTACAATGAGCAGTTCTTC. Full variable domain (remainder filled in from reference TRBV7-7 and TRBJ2-1): GAGVSQSPRYKVTKRGQDVTLRCDPISSHATLYWYQQALGQGPEFLTYFNYEAQPDKSGLPSDRFSAERPEGSISTLTIQRTEQRDSAMYRCASSPRADYNEQFFGPGTRLTVL.

V and J are TRBV7-3 and TRBJ2-5, with D unresolved. V lost 8 bases and J lost 1, with 17 bases in between. The CDR3 runs to 15 residues. Germline V gene sequence: CDR1 SGHTA, CDR2 FQGTGA. CDR3 amino acids: CASFISDHPQETQYF. CDR3 bases: TGTGCCAGCTTTATTTCTGACCACCCCCAAGAGACCCAGTACTTC.

The chain joins TRBV5-1 to TRBJ2-7, with 13 bases fitting TRBD2. Germline V gene data show CDR1 as SGHRS and CDR2 as YFSETQ. V lost 4 bases to trimming and J lost 2 bases; unmatched junction nucleotides: 3. There are 15 residues in the CDR3. In DNA form, the CDR3 reads TGCGCCAGCAGCAGGGGGACTAGCGGGACCTACGAGCAGTACTTC. Translation: CASSRGTSGTYEQYF.

The rearrangement links TRBV24-1 to TRBJ1-1, with D maybe TRBD1 (5 bases). The germline gives CDR1 KGHDR, CDR2 SFDVKD. The V and J ends lost 11 bases and 6 bases respectively, with 21 bases between them. This CDR3 has 14 residues. CDR3 in amino acids: CASSSRDGPSEAFF. The CDR3 DNA is TGTGCCAGCAGCTCCAGGGATGGGCCCTCTGAAGCTTTCTTT.

This clonotype was found a few times. The CDR3 DNA is TGCGCCAGCAGCCAAAGCAGGGCCGCCTACGAGCAGTACTTC. This translates into CASSQSRAAYEQYF. The rearrangement uses TRBV4-3 and TRBJ2-7; D is perhaps TRBD1 (5 bases). Trimming took off 2 bases at V and 2 bases at J, with 10 bases between the two ends. Germline V lookup: CDR1 LGHNA, CDR2 YSLEER. The CDR3 is made up of 14 amino acids.

This clonotype was seen only a few times. The chain has TRBV5-6 and TRBJ2-1; D remains ambiguous. Trimming cost V 1 base and J 1 base, with 6 bases left between them. Germline V gene data show CDR1 as SGHDT and CDR2 as YYEEEE. This CDR3 is built from 14 residues. CDR3 nucleotides: TGTGCCAGCAGCTTGTTGGGATCCTACAATGAGCAGTTCTTC. Translated: CASSLLGSYNEQFF. Complete variable domain (other parts from reference TRBV5-6 and TRBJ2-1): DAGVTQSPTHLIKTRGQQVTLRCSPKSGHDTVSWYQQALGQGPQFIFQYYEEEERQRGNFPDRFSGHQFPNYSSELNVNALLLGDSALYLCASSLLGSYNEQFFGPGTRLTVL.

This clonotype occurred a few times. The chain is built from TRBV6-1 and TRBJ1-5; perhaps TRBD1 as D (5 bases). V was shortened by 3 bases and J by 7 bases, with 13 bases between the two germline ends. Germline CDR1 and CDR2: MNHNS and SASEGT. The CDR3 spans 14 residues. The CDR3 DNA reads TGTGCCAGCAGTGATGGGGGTTTAGACCAGCCCCAGCATTTT. Its translation: CASSDGGLDQPQHF.

The V call is TRBV12-3 or TRBV12-4, the J call TRBJ2-7; possible D gene TRBD1, 6 bases. This CDR3 has 15 amino acids. The V end lost 6 bases, the J end lost 2 bases, and 17 bases lay between the germline ends. CDR3: CASSTTGFRTYEQYF. The CDR3 coding sequence is TGTGCCAGCAGCACGACAGGTTTTCGTACCTACGAGCAGTACTTC.

V is TRBV6-5 and J is TRBJ2-5, with TRBD1 as a possible D gene (7 bases). The germline V gene encodes CDR1 MNHEY and CDR2 SVGAGI. Trimming shortened V by 4 bases and J by 5 bases, and 17 bases separated the two germline ends. The length of the CDR3 is 15 residues. CDR3 in DNA: TGTGCCAGCAGTTTTGGAGGGGGCGTCGGGGAGACCCAGTACTTC. Encoded protein: CASSFGGGVGETQYF.

The chain has TRBV13 and TRBJ2-1; 7 bases match TRBD2. Germline lookup yields CDR1 PRHDT and CDR2 FYEKMQ (reference sequence). The length of the CDR3 is 16 residues. V shed 5 bases and J 1 base; nucleotides not matched to a gene: 8. CDR3 amino acids: CASSRRGAGSYNEQFF. The CDR3 DNA reads as TGTGCCAGCAGCCGTCGAGGAGCGGGGTCCTACAATGAGCAGTTCTTC.

This clonotype was counted between two and nine times. The V call is TRBV18, the J call TRBJ2-7; possibly TRBD1 for D (6 bases). The CDR3 has 16 residues. Trimming took off 2 bases at V and 5 bases at J, with 19 bases between the two ends. CDR1 and CDR2 from the germline V gene are KGHSH and LQKENI. CDR3 coding DNA: TGTGCCAGCTCACCAATCCCCTGGGCCAGGGGCCACGAGCAGTACTTC. This codes for CASSPIPWARGHEQYF.

This clonotype was counted a few times. The chain carries TRBV6-5 and TRBJ2-7; TRBD1 matches at 9 bases. Trimming at V came to 2 bases and at J to 6 bases, leaving 11 bases not matched to a gene. Germline assignment: CDR1 MNHEY and CDR2 SVGAGI. CDR3 length: 16 amino acids. CDR3 sequence (DNA): TGTGCCAGCAGTTACGACTTGGGACAGGGTCTGGTCGAGCAGTACTTC. It codes for CASSYDLGQGLVEQYF.

The sample holds many counts of this clonotype. The CDR3 is CASSYTGQGGTRAQYF. Here the CDR3 DNA reads TGTGCCAGCAGTTACACCGGACAGGGGGGGACAAGGGCCCAGTACTTC. The chain has TRBV6-6 and TRBJ2-5, with 10 bases that match TRBD1. The germline V gene encodes CDR1 MNHNY and CDR2 SVGAGI (reference sequence). The CDR3 loop spans 16 amino acids. J was trimmed by 9 bases and V by 2 bases; bases with no gene match: 12.

The rearrangement links TRBV20-1 to TRBJ1-5, with TRBD1 matching over 9 bases. Trimming at V came to 6 bases and at J to 4 bases, leaving 7 bases not matched to a gene. CDR1 and CDR2 from the germline V gene are DFQATT and SNEGSKA (reference sequence). This CDR3 has 14 residues. Here the CDR3 reads CSARRQGDNQPQHF. The CDR3 DNA reads as TGCAGTGCGAGGAGACAGGGGGATAATCAGCCCCAGCATTTT.

Points on this clonotype: It is unclear where the CDR3 begins or ends on the DNA, so no DNA is shown, and the CDR3 is as TCRdb lists it. The chain joins TRBV4-2 to TRBJ2-1; whether TRBD2, the table's D call, matches the DNA was not checked. Ends included, the CDR3 has 15 residues. CDR1 and CDR2 (germline): LGHNA, YNFKEQ. The CDR3 sequence: CASSGLSGPYNEQFF.

This clonotype was seen a few times. V gene TRBV12-3 or TRBV12-4 combines with J gene TRBJ2-7, with D uncertain. The CDR3 runs 13 residues. V lost 4 bases and J lost 7, with 14 bases in between. The DNA of the CDR3 is TGTGCCAGCAGTTCCGGGCCCCGCAGGGAGCAGTACTTC. Translated, it gives CASSSGPRREQYF.

This clonotype has more than one count but fewer than ten. The chain carries TRBV7-9 and TRBJ2-3; 8 bases map to TRBD2. V gave up 5 bases and J gave up 0 bases; unmatched junction bases: 7. This CDR3 comprises 16 residues. Germline V gene sequence: CDR1 SEHNR, CDR2 FQNEAQ (reference sequence). The CDR3 coding sequence is TGTGCCAGCAGCGCGGGGGGACTCATGAGCACAGATACGCAGTATTTT. Amino acids: CASSAGGLMSTDTQYF.